Below, 12 T cell receptor beta chains from the same sample are listed, as sequenced in a study of T-cell memory formation after mild COVID-19. TCRdb re-derived calls from the 5' RACE reads in MiXCR, one entry per CDR3 protein. The sample gives approximately 300,000 distinct CDR3 sequences, around a sixth of which show up once; about 20% is in the top ten. The sequenced material came from PBMCs or a T cell subset sorted from them (not recorded which). These receptor sequences come from a young man who had mild COVID-19 (a few samples of this study predate the infection). Cell type and time point are not known.

This clonotype was seen ten or more times. The chain couples TRBV7-2 to TRBJ2-5, with 14 bases aligning to TRBD2. CDR1 and CDR2 (germline): SGHTA, FQGNSA. The V and J ends lost 5 bases and 4 bases, in that order; junction bases with no gene match: 9. The CDR3 spans 17 residues. The CDR3 loop reads CASSRGTSGGGRETQYF. DNA for the CDR3: TGTGCCAGCAGCAGAGGGACTAGCGGGGGAGGTAGAGAGACCCAGTACTTC.

J is TRBJ1-1 and V is TRBV9, with D tentatively TRBD1 (5 bases). The germline CDR1 and CDR2 sequences are SGDLS and YYNGEE. The CDR3 sequence is 14 residues long. Between the trimmed V and J ends, which lost 4 bases and 5 bases, there was a span of 15 bases. DNA for the CDR3: TGTGCCAGCAGCCGGGGCGGGTTTGGGACTGAAGCTTTCTTT. It specifies CASSRGGFGTEAFF.

The sample holds many counts of this clonotype. V and J are TRBV25-1 and TRBJ1-2; D gene unclear. The V and J ends lost 2 bases and 8 bases respectively, with 6 bases between them. The germline V gene encodes CDR1 MGHDK and CDR2 SYGVNS. This CDR3 has 11 amino acids. CDR3 residues: CASSEQGGYTF. Here the CDR3 DNA reads TGTGCCAGCAGTGAACAAGGAGGCTACACCTTC.

This clonotype came up a few times. The V gene is TRBV7-8, the J gene TRBJ1-5, with TRBD1 matching over 7 bases. The germline V gene encodes CDR1 SGHVS and CDR2 FQNEAQ. V was clipped by 5 bases and J by 1 base; unmatched bases: 5. The CDR3 has 15 amino acids. The CDR3 sequence is CASSPQGSSNQPQHF. Here the CDR3 DNA reads TGTGCCAGCAGCCCACAGGGGTCAAGCAATCAGCCCCAGCATTTT. Drawing the rest from reference TRBV7-8 and TRBJ1-5, the complete variable domain is GAGVSQSPRYKVAKRGQDVALRCDPISGHVSLFWYQQALGQGPEFLTYFQNEAQLDKSGLPSDRFFAERPEGSVSTLKIQRTQQEDSAVYLCASSPQGSSNQPQHFGDGTRLSIL.

This sequence joins TRBV6-2 or TRBV6-3 and TRBJ2-1; D is unclear. Germline CDR1 reads MNHEY; CDR2 reads SVGEGT. The CDR3 runs to 12 residues. V was pared by 4 bases and J by 4 bases, with 5 bases between. The CDR3 loop is CASSWDYNEQFF. CDR3 nucleotides: TGTGCCAGCAGTTGGGATTACAATGAGCAGTTCTTC.

At least ten counts were recorded for this clonotype. The rearrangement links TRBV19 to TRBJ2-1; a possible D gene is TRBD2 (5 bases). Deletions cut 4 bases from V and 9 bases from J, with 10 bases between. Germline lookup yields CDR1 LNHDA and CDR2 SQIVND (reference sequence). The CDR3 spans 12 residues. CDR3 in DNA: TGTGCCAGTAGTACAGAGGGCCGTGAGCAGTTCTTC. Protein sequence: CASSTEGREQFF. The whole variable domain, filled in from reference TRBV19 and TRBJ2-1, reads DGGITQSPKYLFRKEGQNVTLSCEQNLNHDAMYWYRQDPGQGLRLIYYSQIVNDFQKGDIAEGYSVSREKKESFPLTVTSAQKNPTAFYLCASSTEGREQFFGPGTRLTVL.

The chain combines TRBV7-3 with TRBJ1-1; D gene uncertain. This CDR3 has 15 amino acids. Trimming took off 1 base at V and 1 base at J, with 10 bases between the two ends. Looked up from germline, CDR1 is SGHTA and CDR2 is FQGTGA. CDR3 coding DNA: TGTGCCAGCAGCTTAAATGGTGGGAGGAACACTGAAGCTTTCTTT. Translated, it gives CASSLNGGRNTEAFF.

This clonotype was picked up a small number of times. This CDR3 is CASSQGSGTGSYNEQFF. The CDR3 nucleotides are TGCGCCAGCAGCCAAGGCTCCGGGACAGGGTCCTACAATGAGCAGTTCTTC. V and J are TRBV4-1 and TRBJ2-1; 9 bases agree with TRBD1. Germline values: CDR1 MGHRA, CDR2 YSYEKL. The V segment lost 1 base and the J segment 1 base; nucleotides outside the gene matches: 5. The CDR3 consists of 17 residues.

The chain uses TRBV20-1 and TRBJ1-4, with D unresolved. V was trimmed by 5 bases and J by 13 bases, leaving 11 bases between them. Germline V gene sequence: CDR1 DFQATT, CDR2 SNEGSKA (reference sequence). The CDR3 is 10 residues long. In DNA, the CDR3 is TGCAGTGCTCTACTGGGCGTACTGTTTTTT. This translates into CSALLGVLFF.

As DNA, the CDR3 is TGTGCCAGCGGGATATCGTTCTTCAGAGGCGGGGAGCTGTTTTTT. Amino acids: CASGISFFRGGELFF. The chain recombines TRBV6-2 or TRBV6-3 with TRBJ2-2; D not resolved. The CDR3 consists of 15 residues. The germline CDR1 and CDR2 sequences are MNHEY and SVGEGT. Trimming shortened V by 8 bases and J by 7 bases, and 20 bases separated the two germline ends.

The chain is built from TRBV29-1 and TRBJ2-3, with D perhaps being TRBD1 or TRBD2 (6 bases each). Germline loops: CDR1 SQVTM, CDR2 ANQGSEA. Trimming shortened V by 6 bases and J by 0 bases, and 16 bases separated the two germline ends. The CDR3 totals 15 residues. The CDR3 DNA is TGCAGCGTCTTCGGGGGCAAGGCTAGCACAGATACGCAGTATTTT. Encoded protein: CSVFGGKASTDTQYF.

This clonotype was observed many times. The chain links TRBV12-3 or TRBV12-4 to TRBJ2-2; D not certain. Trimming shortened V by 10 bases and J by 1 base, and 13 bases separated the two germline ends. CDR3 length: 14 amino acids. As DNA, the CDR3 is TGTGCCACGCGTAGCTGGGGGAACACCGGGGAGCTGTTTTTT. It specifies CATRSWGNTGELFF.